This is a list of T cell receptor beta chains from one sample in a study of CD4 T cells in relation to SARS-CoV-2 and coronaviruses. The method was immunoSEQ multiplex PCR; TCRdb's version includes in-frame clones alone and lacks a portion of them. The data hold about 56,000 clones, with 92% observed a single time. The sample taken for sequencing was naive CD4+ T cells from PBMCs. Receptors were obtained from an adult with COVID-19. Both conserved end residues are part of each CDR3. The D gene is left open where the match is weak. Size tells how often a clone was seen (once, few, many) or the class of an expanded clone, and some rows leave it out.

j_call	v_call	d_call	clone_size	cdr3_length	cdr3_aa	cdr3_nt
TRBJ2-3	TRBV10-3	TRBD1	-	13	CAISADRLDTQYF	TGTGCCATCAGTGCGGACAGGTTAGATACGCAGTATTTT
TRBJ1-2	TRBV27	-	-	13	CASSLADTGGYTF	TGTGCCAGCAGTTTAGCCGACACGGGAGGCTACACCTTC
TRBJ1-2	TRBV3-1/TRBV3-2	-	-	11	CASSHKDGYTF	TGTGCCAGCAGCCATAAAGACGGCTACACCTTC
TRBJ1-6	TRBV15	-	-	17	CATRESRPVSYNSPLHF	TGTGCCACCAGGGAGTCCCGGCCGGTCTCCTATAATTCACCCCTCCACTTT
TRBJ1-2	TRBV15	TRBD1	once	17	CATSRGGMGQDTYGYTF	TGTGCCACCAGCAGAGGAGGGATGGGACAGGACACATATGGCTACACCTTC
TRBJ2-7	TRBV28	TRBD1	-	14	CASSPGTGAYEQYF	TGTGCCAGCAGCCCCGGGACAGGGGCCTACGAGCAGTACTTC
TRBJ2-1	TRBV2	TRBD2	-	15	CASRAGTSASYEQFF	TGTGCCAGCAGAGCCGGGACTAGCGCCTCTTACGAGCAGTTCTTC
TRBJ2-5	TRBV19	-	-	12	CASKETGETQYF	TGTGCCAGTAAGGAGACAGGAGAGACCCAGTACTTC
TRBJ2-5	TRBV10-3	-	-	15	CAISEPSRSGETQYF	TGTGCCATCAGTGAGCCCAGCAGGTCGGGGGAGACCCAGTACTTC
TRBJ2-7	TRBV29-1	TRBD2	-	12	CSAVTSAYEQYF	TGCAGCGCCGTAACTAGCGCCTACGAGCAGTACTTC
TRBJ2-6	TRBV5-1	-	-	18	CASSLGGGGASGANVLTF	TGCGCCAGCAGCCTGGGGGGAGGGGGCGCAAGCGGGGCCAACGTCCTGACTTTC
TRBJ2-5	TRBV30	-	-	11	CARADQETQYF	TGTGCCCGAGCAGACCAAGAGACCCAGTACTTC
TRBJ2-2	TRBV7-2	-	-	15	CASSSLTGRTGELFF	TGTGCCAGCAGCTCCCTGACGGGCAGAACCGGGGAGCTGTTTTTT
TRBJ2-5	TRBV18	-	-	14	CASSMDRGGETQYF	TGTGCCAGCTCAATGGACCGGGGAGGAGAGACCCAGTACTTC
TRBJ1-6	TRBV7-9	TRBD1	-	14	CASSIDRGAAPLHF	TGTGCCAGCAGCATCGACAGGGGAGCGGCACCCCTCCACTTT
TRBJ1-4	TRBV29-1	TRBD1	once	15	CSVAGTGVDDEKLFF	TGCAGCGTTGCTGGGACAGGGGTTGATGATGAAAAACTGTTTTTT
TRBJ1-6	TRBV30	-	once	13	CAWGKGYGSPLHF	TGTGCCTGGGGAAAGGGATACGGTTCACCCCTCCACTTT
TRBJ2-1	TRBV6-5	TRBD1	few	15	CASADRQGPYNEQFF	TGTGCCAGCGCCGACCGACAGGGACCCTACAATGAGCAGTTCTTC
TRBJ2-3	TRBV4-3	-	-	14	CASSQDLRRDTQYF	TGCGCCAGCAGCCAAGACCTGAGACGAGATACGCAGTATTTT
TRBJ2-7	TRBV19	-	-	14	CASSRGVAGYEQYF	TGTGCCAGTAGCAGGGGGGTAGCGGGATACGAGCAGTACTTC
TRBJ2-7	TRBV7-2	-	-	14	CASSPSRASYEQYF	TGTGCCAGCAGCCCCTCCAGGGCATCCTACGAGCAGTACTTC
TRBJ2-7	TRBV11-1	-	-	14	CASSTEWGSDEQYF	TGTGCCAGCAGCACGGAGTGGGGATCCGACGAGCAGTACTTC
TRBJ2-7	TRBV30	TRBD2	-	14	CAWSGTSPSYEQYF	TGTGCCTGGAGTGGGACTAGTCCCTCCTACGAGCAGTACTTC
TRBJ2-3	TRBV19	TRBD1	-	17	CASSISGPRGQPDTQYF	TGTGCCAGTAGTATATCTGGGCCCAGGGGGCAACCAGATACGCAGTATTTT
TRBJ2-5	TRBV9	-	-	17	CASSVATVGRGGETQYF	TGTGCCAGCAGCGTAGCTACTGTAGGCAGGGGCGGGGAGACCCAGTACTTC
TRBJ2-5	TRBV11-2	-	-	12	CASISVGETQYF	TGTGCCAGTATATCGGTCGGAGAGACCCAGTACTTC
TRBJ2-7	TRBV12-3/TRBV12-4	-	-	11	CASSLTYEQYF	TGTGCCAGCAGTCTCACCTACGAGCAGTACTTC
TRBJ1-1	TRBV10-3	TRBD1	-	13	CAISGDRDTEAFF	TGTGCCATCAGTGGCGACAGGGACACTGAAGCTTTCTTT
TRBJ2-3	TRBV7-3	-	-	15	CASSPSGGRVDTQYF	TGTGCCAGCAGCCCCTCCGGGGGGCGGGTAGATACGCAGTATTTT
TRBJ2-7	TRBV11-2	TRBD2	-	16	CASSLDRLAGNYEQYF	TGTGCCAGCAGCTTAGATCGCCTAGCGGGAAACTACGAGCAGTACTTC
TRBJ1-2	TRBV11-2	-	-	14	CASSLELGGYGYTF	TGTGCCAGCAGCTTAGAACTGGGGGGTTATGGCTACACCTTC
TRBJ1-1	TRBV18	TRBD1	-	14	CASFAGGGGTEAFF	TGTGCCAGCTTTGCAGGGGGCGGGGGCACTGAAGCTTTCTTT
TRBJ1-5	TRBV18	TRBD1	-	14	CASSPGTGNQPQHF	TGTGCCAGCTCACCCGGGACAGGGAATCAGCCCCAGCATTTT
TRBJ2-7	TRBV28	TRBD1	-	13	CATSETGAYEQYF	TGTGCCACCTCTGAGACAGGGGCCTACGAGCAGTACTTC
TRBJ2-1	TRBV19	TRBD2	-	14	CASSKPSGNNEQFF	TGTGCCAGTAGTAAACCTAGCGGTAACAATGAGCAGTTCTTC
TRBJ2-3	TRBV6-5	TRBD2	-	15	CASSYSASGRDTQYF	TGTGCCAGCAGTTACTCTGCTAGCGGGAGAGATACGCAGTATTTT
TRBJ2-2	TRBV28	TRBD2	-	16	CASSSRLAGAVGELFF	TGTGCCAGCAGTTCAAGACTAGCGGGAGCGGTCGGGGAGCTGTTTTTT
TRBJ1-1	TRBV21-1	-	-	17	CASSKPSRPTACTEAFF	TGTGCCAGCAGCAAACCGTCTCGCCCAACAGCTTGCACTGAAGCTTTCTTT
TRBJ2-7	TRBV6-6	-	-	14	CASSYGTHTYEQYF	TGTGCCAGCAGTTATGGGACACACACCTACGAGCAGTACTTC
TRBJ1-4	TRBV7-2	TRBD1	-	14	CASSPGTGNEKLFF	TGTGCCAGCTCCCCCGGGACAGGAAATGAAAAACTGTTTTTT
TRBJ2-3	TRBV7-9	-	-	15	CASSLGDGAVYTQYF	TGTGCCAGCAGCTTAGGGGACGGTGCAGTGTATACGCAGTATTTT
TRBJ2-7	TRBV5-1	-	-	14	CASSFGRASYEQYF	TGCGCCAGCAGCTTTGGTAGGGCCAGCTACGAGCAGTACTTC